This passage covers 2 T cell receptor beta chains from one sample sequenced in a study of CD8 T cells in ankylosing spondylitis. Findings and limits, study-wide: It appeared that ankylosing spondylitis blood was characterized by a TCR beta motif of about 8 highly homologous variants.

No antigen has been identified for these receptors. TCRdb passed the 5' RACE reads through MiXCR, listing each CDR3 protein once. The data show 300,000 to 400,000 distinct CDR3 sequences, approximately 20% seen once. Input material: blood, either unsorted or a sorted T cell fraction (not recorded which). These receptors were taken from a male donor with ankylosing spondylitis.

This clonotype was counted ten times or more. The V and J genes are TRBV5-1 and TRBJ2-1; D ambiguous. The CDR3 loop spans 15 amino acids. CDR1 is SGHRS, CDR2 YFSETQ, per germline. Trimming cost V 5 bases and J 3 bases, with 15 bases left between them. For the CDR3, the DNA is TGCGCCAGCAGTCTCACTTACGGCGACTACAATGAGCAGTTCTTC. Amino acid sequence: CASSLTYGDYNEQFF.

This clonotype has more than one count but fewer than ten. The chain recombines TRBV12-3 or TRBV12-4 with TRBJ2-7; D unclear. V was pared by 2 bases and J by 0 bases, with 11 bases between. This CDR3 has 15 residues. The CDR3 DNA follows: TGTGCCAGCAGTTTATTAGGCGGTAGCTCCTACGAGCAGTACTTC. Translating it yields CASSLLGGSSYEQYF.